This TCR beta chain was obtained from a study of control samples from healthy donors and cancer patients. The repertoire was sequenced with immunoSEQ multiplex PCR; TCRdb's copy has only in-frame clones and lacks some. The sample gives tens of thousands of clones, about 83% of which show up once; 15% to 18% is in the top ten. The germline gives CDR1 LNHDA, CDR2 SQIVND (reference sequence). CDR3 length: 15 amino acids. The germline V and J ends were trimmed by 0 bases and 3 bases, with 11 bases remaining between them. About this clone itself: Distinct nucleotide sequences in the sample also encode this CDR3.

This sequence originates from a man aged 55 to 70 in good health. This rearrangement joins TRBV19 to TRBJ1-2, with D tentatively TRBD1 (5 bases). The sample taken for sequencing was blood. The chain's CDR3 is CASSIDRGSDYGYTF. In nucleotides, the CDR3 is TGTGCCAGTAGTATAGATCGGGGGTCAGACTATGGCTACACCTTC.